Reported below is one T cell receptor beta chain. Its antigen remains unidentified. CDR1 is GTSNPN, CDR2 SVGIG, per germline (reference sequence). This CDR3 has 13 residues. J was trimmed by 8 bases and V by 3 bases; bases with no gene match: 5. This sample is part of a study of T cell responses to AZD1222 COVID-19 vaccine. General study points: Just a handful of people given AZD1222 tested seropositive at baseline. Spike regions recognized by vaccine-associated CD4 TCRs spanned the protein, led by 160-218 and 743-854. Following two doses of AZD1222, Spike-specific TCR breadth and depth rose. Reportedly, nearly half the spike-specific TCRs target unmutated variant regions.

Measured with immunoSEQ multiplex PCR; TCRdb has only the in-frame clones, and not every one. The sample holds roughly 120,000 clones, around nine tenths seen once. The sequence derives from an adult in good health. The chain carries TRBV30 and TRBJ1-2, with 11 bases identical to TRBD1. This sample comprised peripheral blood, obtained on day 0 of AZD1222 vaccination. CDR3 sequence reads: CAWRDRGRRGYTF. CDR3 nucleotides: TGTGCCTGGAGGGACAGGGGGCGCCGCGGCTACACCTTC.